A single sample gave rise to the 29 T cell receptor beta chains below, sequenced in a study of cytomegalovirus exposure and HLA in healthy donors. Using immunoSEQ multiplex PCR, the repertoire was profiled, and TCRdb retains in-frame clones only, with some absent. The sample records some 43,000 clones, 80% to 95% being singletons. Sample: PBMCs. The origin of the receptors is a man aged 18-30 years in good health and CMV-seronegative.

The V gene is TRBV14, the J gene TRBJ2-1; 11 bases fit TRBD2. V shed 2 bases and J 4 bases; nucleotides not matched to a gene: 4. The CDR3 totals 16 residues. Germline V gene data show CDR1 as SGHDN and CDR2 as FVKESK. The CDR3 spells CASSQIGTSGYNEQFF. CDR3 bases: TGTGCCAGCAGCCAAATCGGGACTAGCGGATACAATGAGCAGTTCTTC.

The genes are TRBV28 and TRBJ2-5; 7 positions match TRBD1. Germline-derived CDR1 and CDR2 are MDHEN and SYDVKM. The CDR3 consists of 13 residues. Losses at the gene ends were 6 bases for V and 1 base for J; bases not matched to a gene: 2. This CDR3 is CASRGQTQETQYF. In nucleotides, the CDR3 is TGTGCCAGCAGGGGACAGACCCAAGAGACCCAGTACTTC.

The CDR3 region has the DNA TGTGCCACCAGACTAGCGGGAGAGCACAATGAGCAGTTCTTC. Its protein is CATRLAGEHNEQFF. The chain recombines TRBV11-2 with TRBJ2-1; 12 bases are shared with TRBD2. The V segment lost 10 bases and the J segment 5 bases; nucleotides outside the gene matches: 6. The CDR3 is 14 residues long. Germline values: CDR1 SGHAT, CDR2 FQNNGV.

The gene calls are TRBV27 and TRBJ1-1; 8 bases map to TRBD1. This CDR3 contains 12 residues. In germline, CDR1 is MNHEY, CDR2 SMNVEV (reference sequence). Trimming cost V 6 bases and J 8 bases; bases outside gene matches: 5. The CDR3 sequence is CASRTGAGEAFF. The CDR3 bases are TGTGCCAGCAGGACAGGGGCAGGAGAAGCTTTCTTT.

This chain joins TRBV21-1 and TRBJ2-4; the table's D gene call, TRBD2, was not cross checked with the DNA. TRBV21-1 is an annotated pseudogene. This CDR3 is built from 13 residues. The DNA of the CDR3 is TGTGCCAGCAGGGAGGGACCGAAAAACATTCAGTACTTC. Translation gives CASREGPKNIQYF.

The rearrangement links TRBV11-2 to TRBJ1-4, with 8 bases lining up with TRBD1. Trimming took 5 bases from V and 7 from J; bases not matched to a gene: 6. Looked up from germline, CDR1 is SGHAT and CDR2 is FQNNGV. The CDR3 length is 14 residues. The CDR3 region is CASSRLTGVEKLFF. CDR3 nucleotide sequence: TGTGCCAGCAGCCGACTGACAGGGGTTGAAAAACTGTTTTTT.

The CDR3 DNA follows: TGTGCCAGCAGCCTCCTCGACAGGACCTCCTCTGGGGCCAACGTCCTGACTTTC. Its translation is CASSLLDRTSSGANVLTF. The chain is built from TRBV9 and TRBJ2-6, with D tentatively TRBD1 (6 bases). The CDR3 runs to 18 residues. Trimming pared 4 bases from V and 0 bases from J, leaving 17 bases between. Looked up from germline, CDR1 is SGDLS and CDR2 is YYNGEE.

This CDR3 reads CASSLLLALDTQYF. CDR3 nucleotides: TGTGCCAGCAGTTTGTTACTAGCTCTAGATACGCAGTATTTT. The rearrangement joins TRBV28 to TRBJ2-3, with D perhaps matching TRBD2 (6 bases). From germline, CDR1 is MDHEN and CDR2 SYDVKM. V lost 3 bases, J lost 5 bases, and 12 bases lay in between. The CDR3 runs 14 residues.

The chain combines TRBV28 with TRBJ1-5, with D possibly TRBD1 on 5 matching bases. The V end lost 0 bases, the J end lost 1 base, and 16 bases lay between the germline ends. This CDR3 region has 18 residues. From germline, CDR1 is MDHEN and CDR2 SYDVKM. The CDR3 region has the DNA TGTGCCAGCAGTTTATGGGGAGGGGTTCTTAAAAGCAATCAGCCCCAGCATTTT. Translation gives CASSLWGGVLKSNQPQHF.

This clone showed up just once. V is TRBV27 and J is TRBJ2-7, with D perhaps matching TRBD1 (5 bases). Germline V gene data show CDR1 as MNHEY and CDR2 as SMNVEV (reference sequence). V lost 2 bases, J lost 2 bases, and 7 bases lay in between. CDR3 length: 13 amino acids. CDR3 region: CASSLQGAYEQYF. The DNA of the CDR3 is TGTGCCAGCAGTTTACAGGGTGCCTACGAGCAGTACTTC.

The chain recombines TRBV30 with TRBJ1-4; D gene ambiguous. The germline CDR1 and CDR2 sequences are GTSNPN and SVGIG (reference sequence). The CDR3 totals 11 residues. V dropped 3 bases and J dropped 10 bases, with 9 bases sitting between them. CDR3 protein: CAWRERGKLFF. The CDR3, as DNA: TGTGCCTGGAGGGAAAGAGGAAAACTGTTTTTT.

This clone appeared a single time. This chain connects TRBV6-5 to TRBJ2-7, with TRBD1 identical over 7 bases. CDR1 is MNHEY and CDR2 is SVGAGI in the germline V gene. The CDR3 length is 14 residues. V shed 2 bases and J 2 bases; nucleotides not matched to a gene: 3. CDR3 loop: CASSYTGVAYEQYF. In DNA form, the CDR3 reads TGTGCCAGCAGTTACACAGGGGTCGCCTACGAGCAGTACTTC.

This clone was detected only once. This chain joins TRBV5-1 and TRBJ2-1; D remains unclear. The CDR3 is 14 residues long. V was shortened by 3 bases and J by 3 bases, with 10 bases between the two germline ends. Germline lookup yields CDR1 SGHRS and CDR2 YFSETQ. DNA of the CDR3: TGCGCCAGCAGCTCGCTTGGAGACTACAATGAGCAGTTCTTC. This gives the protein CASSSLGDYNEQFF.

The V call is TRBV6-6, the J call TRBJ2-3; 15 nucleotides agree with TRBD2. The CDR3 covers 16 residues. Looked up from germline, CDR1 is MNHNY and CDR2 is SVGAGI (reference sequence). The J segment lost 3 bases and the V segment lost 4 bases, leaving 2 bases of the junction unmatched. The CDR3 reads CASSWGLAGGTDTQYF. Here the CDR3 DNA reads TGTGCCAGCAGTTGGGGACTAGCGGGGGGAACAGATACGCAGTATTTT.

The chain combines TRBV27 with TRBJ2-1; the D gene is possibly TRBD2 (5 bases). CDR3 length: 12 residues. V was shortened by 6 bases and J by 8 bases, with 11 bases between the two germline ends. Germline CDR1 and CDR2: MNHEY and SMNVEV (reference sequence). Here the CDR3 DNA reads TGTGCCAGCAGGATACTAGTTTATGAGCAGTTCTTC. It is translated as CASRILVYEQFF.

The V gene is TRBV27, the J gene TRBJ1-4; maybe TRBD1 (6 bases). Trimming shortened V by 2 bases and J by 7 bases, and 11 bases separated the two germline ends. The CDR3 sequence is 14 residues long. CDR1 MNHEY and CDR2 SMNVEV come from the germline V gene (reference sequence). This CDR3 is CASSLIGGREKLFF. In DNA form, the CDR3 reads TGTGCCAGCAGTTTAATCGGGGGGCGTGAAAAACTGTTTTTT.

This chain joins TRBV5-4 and TRBJ2-3; TRBD1 aligns across 10 bases. V lost 4 bases, J lost 4 bases, and 9 bases stayed unmatched. Germline V gene lookup returns CDR1 SGHNT and CDR2 YYREEE (reference sequence). CDR3 length equals 16 residues. The CDR3 region has the DNA TGTGCCAGCAGCCTAACTAGACAGGGGGCAGCAGATACGCAGTATTTT. Residues: CASSLTRQGAADTQYF. The entire variable domain, with the rest obtained from reference TRBV5-4 and TRBJ2-3, is as follows: ETGVTQSPTHLIKTRGQQVTLRCSSQSGHNTVSWYQQALGQGPQFIFQYYREEENGRGNFPPRFSGLQFPNYSSELNVNALELDDSALYLCASSLTRQGAADTQYFGPGTRLTVL.

The chain carries TRBV4-1 and TRBJ2-3; TRBD2 matches at 7 bases. From germline, CDR1 is MGHRA and CDR2 YSYEKL. CDR3 size: 15 residues. The J segment lost 6 bases and the V segment lost 0 bases, leaving 6 bases of the junction unmatched. The CDR3 sequence: CASSQDLREKDTQYF. CDR3 DNA sequence: TGCGCCAGCAGCCAAGACCTGCGGGAGAAGGATACGCAGTATTTT.

This chain uses TRBV4-2 with TRBJ2-2; D is possibly TRBD1 (6 bases). This CDR3 comprises 16 residues. CDR1 and CDR2 from the germline V gene are LGHNA and YNFKEQ. Deletions cut 0 bases from V and 6 bases from J, with 14 bases between. This CDR3 is CASSQEPQGNAGELFF. CDR3 nucleotide sequence: TGTGCCAGCAGCCAAGAACCCCAGGGGAATGCCGGGGAGCTGTTTTTT.

The chain joins TRBV7-2 to TRBJ2-3, with TRBD1 identical over 7 bases. From germline, CDR1 is SGHTA and CDR2 FQGNSA. Trimming cost V 5 bases and J 2 bases; bases outside gene matches: 7. This CDR3 has 15 amino acids. The CDR3 protein is CASSHRGQTTDTQYF. The CDR3, as DNA: TGTGCCAGCAGCCACAGGGGACAAACCACAGATACGCAGTATTTT. Using reference TRBV7-2 and TRBJ2-3 for the parts outside the CDR3, the full variable domain is GAGVSQSPSNKVTEKGKDVELRCDPISGHTALYWYRQSLGQGLEFLIYFQGNSAPDKSGLPSDRFSAERTGGSVSTLTIQRTQQEDSAVYLCASSHRGQTTDTQYFGPGTRLTVL.

This chain connects TRBV11-2 to TRBJ2-5; 9 positions agree with TRBD1. Germline-derived CDR1 and CDR2 are SGHAT and FQNNGV. The trim removed 5 bases at V and 2 bases at J, leaving 6 bases unmatched. CDR3 size: 15 residues. CDR3 loop: CASSPTGGHQETQYF. CDR3 DNA: TGTGCCAGCAGCCCGACAGGGGGGCATCAAGAGACCCAGTACTTC.

The chain couples TRBV2 to TRBJ2-2; 8 nucleotides align to TRBD2. V gave up 6 bases and J gave up 4 bases; unmatched junction bases: 7. Germline V gives CDR1 SNHLY, CDR2 FYNNEI. The CDR3 consists of 15 residues. As DNA, the CDR3 is TGTGCCAGCAGGGTCACTAGCGGAACCACCGGGGAGCTGTTTTTT. Its protein is CASRVTSGTTGELFF.

V usage is TRBV28 and J usage is TRBJ2-3; TRBD1 aligns across 9 bases. This CDR3 has 16 amino acids. V gave up 1 base and J gave up 4 bases; unmatched junction bases: 6. The germline gives CDR1 MDHEN, CDR2 SYDVKM. The CDR3 reads CASSLLEGQGADTQYF. The CDR3 region has the DNA TGTGCCAGCAGTTTATTGGAGGGACAGGGAGCAGATACGCAGTATTTT.

The rearrangement joins TRBV7-2 to TRBJ2-2; the match to TRBD1 covers 7 bases. This CDR3 spans 14 amino acids. In germline, CDR1 is SGHTA, CDR2 FQGNSA. Trimming removed 5 bases from V and 3 bases from J; junction bases left unmatched: 3. The CDR3 region has the DNA TGTGCCAGCAGCGTAGGGACAGACACCGGGGAGCTGTTTTTT. It yields the protein CASSVGTDTGELFF.

The CDR3 nucleotides are TGTGCCAGCAGCCCAGAGGCCGGGACAGGGGGCTACAATGAGCAGTTCTTC. Residues: CASSPEAGTGGYNEQFF. The chain employs TRBV11-2 and TRBJ2-1; 11 positions agree with TRBD1. The CDR3 is made up of 17 amino acids. CDR1 is SGHAT and CDR2 is FQNNGV in the germline V gene. The V and J ends lost 5 bases and 3 bases, in that order; junction bases with no gene match: 9.

This rearrangement joins TRBV28 to TRBJ1-3; D remains unclear. This CDR3 contains 14 residues. Trimming shortened V by 8 bases and J by 2 bases, and 13 bases separated the two germline ends. Germline assignment: CDR1 MDHEN and CDR2 SYDVKM. This chain's CDR3 is CASLLAGTGNTIYF. The CDR3 nucleotides read TGTGCCAGCTTACTTGCGGGTACTGGAAACACCATATATTTT.

The J gene is TRBJ2-6, the V gene TRBV28, with 7 nucleotides matching TRBD1. Trimming at V came to 4 bases and at J to 13 bases, leaving 16 bases not matched to a gene. CDR3 length: 16 residues. From germline, CDR1 is MDHEN and CDR2 SYDVKM. In DNA, the CDR3 is TGTGCCAGCAGTTCGGACAGGCCTCCCCGTTCTGGGGTCCTGACTTTC. It codes for CASSSDRPPRSGVLTF.

The chain uses TRBV6-5 and TRBJ1-2, with 10 bases fitting TRBD1. This CDR3 has 14 amino acids. The germline gives CDR1 MNHEY, CDR2 SVGAGI. The V gene end was trimmed by 6 bases and the J gene end by 2 bases; junction bases not matched to a gene: 3. CDR3 amino acids: CASSRQGANYGYTF. Here the CDR3 DNA reads TGTGCCAGCAGCCGACAGGGGGCAAACTATGGCTACACCTTC.

V is TRBV27 and J is TRBJ1-5, with D possibly matching TRBD1 (5 bases). This CDR3 has 16 amino acids. The germline V gene encodes CDR1 MNHEY and CDR2 SMNVEV (reference sequence). The V gene lost 0 bases and the J gene lost 3 bases, with 12 bases spanning the gap. The CDR3 loop is CASSLSGRGINQPQHF. Written as DNA, the CDR3 is TGTGCCAGCAGTTTATCAGGACGGGGGATCAATCAGCCCCAGCATTTT.